This paragraph reports one TCR beta chain. This record belongs to a study of blood T cell repertoires in COVID-19. Assay: immunoSEQ multiplex PCR; the TCRdb copy retains only in-frame clones and omits some. This table has some 300,000 clones, 80% to 90% appearing once. The CDR3 extends over 14 amino acids. Trimming took 1 base from V and 5 from J, leaving 12 bases between them. Germline CDR1 SGHRS, CDR2 YFSETQ. The study assigned cohorts using participant-reported clinical history. The gene calls are TRBV5-1 and TRBJ1-2; a possible D gene is TRBD1 (5 bases). The specimen sequenced was PBMCs or T cells enriched from blood (not recorded which). The clonotype originates from a man aged 30 to 45 who had recovered from COVID-19. CDR3 coding DNA: TGCGCCAGCAGCTTGTCGGCAGGGCCTTATGGCTACACCTTC. The encoded protein is CASSLSAGPYGYTF.